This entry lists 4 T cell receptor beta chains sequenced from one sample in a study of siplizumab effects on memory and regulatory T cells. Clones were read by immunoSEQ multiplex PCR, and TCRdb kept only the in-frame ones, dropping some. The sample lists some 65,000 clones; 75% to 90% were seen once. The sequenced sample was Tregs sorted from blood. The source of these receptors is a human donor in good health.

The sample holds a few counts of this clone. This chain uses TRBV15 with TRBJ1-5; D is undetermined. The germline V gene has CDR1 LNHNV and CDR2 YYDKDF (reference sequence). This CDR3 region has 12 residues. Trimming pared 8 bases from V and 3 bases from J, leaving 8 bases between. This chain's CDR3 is CATRGSNQPQHF. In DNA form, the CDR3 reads TGTGCCACCCGCGGATCCAATCAGCCCCAGCATTTT.

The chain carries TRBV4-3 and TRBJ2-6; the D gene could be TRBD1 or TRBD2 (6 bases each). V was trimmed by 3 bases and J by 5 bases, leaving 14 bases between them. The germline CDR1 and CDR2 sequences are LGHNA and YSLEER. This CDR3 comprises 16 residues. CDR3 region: CASSHGTGRRANVLTF. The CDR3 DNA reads TGCGCCAGCAGCCACGGTACAGGGAGGAGGGCCAACGTCCTGACTTTC.

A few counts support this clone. This CDR3 reads CASSTARNTEAFF. For the CDR3, the DNA is TGCGCCAGCAGCACGGCAAGGAACACTGAAGCTTTCTTT. The rearrangement uses TRBV5-1 and TRBJ1-1; D gene ambiguous. CDR3 length equals 13 residues. Between the trimmed V and J ends, which lost 4 bases and 1 base, there was a span of 8 bases. Germline CDR1 and CDR2: SGHRS and YFSETQ.

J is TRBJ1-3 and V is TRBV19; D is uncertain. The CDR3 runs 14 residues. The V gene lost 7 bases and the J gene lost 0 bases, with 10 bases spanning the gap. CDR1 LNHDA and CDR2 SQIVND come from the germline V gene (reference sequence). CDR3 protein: CASTRANSGNTIYF. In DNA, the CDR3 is TGTGCCAGTACAAGGGCCAACTCTGGAAACACCATATATTTT. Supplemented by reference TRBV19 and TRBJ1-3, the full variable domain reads DGGITQSPKYLFRKEGQNVTLSCEQNLNHDAMYWYRQDPGQGLRLIYYSQIVNDFQKGDIAEGYSVSREKKESFPLTVTSAQKNPTAFYLCASTRANSGNTIYFGEGSWLTVV.